This T cell receptor beta chain is drawn from a study of identical twins (dated by TCRdb to the mid-2010s). Describing the broader study: To test whether fetal clonotypes persist, this study deep-sequenced TCR alpha and beta repertoires from monozygotic twins, from unrelated adults of various ages, and from cord blood. To rule out contamination, the twin experiments were replicated at different times with different library preparation protocols. General conclusions and limits of the study: Invariant T cells such as MAIT and iNKT could partly confound zero-insertion analyses, although diverse VJ usage argued against such confounding for most clonotypes. In monozygotic twins, out-of-frame TCR alpha sharing was systematically underestimated by recombination models, although the models agreed with sharing between unrelated individuals. The excess sharing between twins in beta out-of-frame sequences was weaker because fewer shared sequences reduced the signal-to-noise ratio. Compared with coincidental sharing between unrelated individuals, an excess of low generation-probability sequences was observed among out-of-frame TCR alpha sequences shared between twins. Because the same donors could not be followed over many years, conclusions were based on cross-sectional statistical analysis. Abundant cord blood beta clonotypes had fewer insertions, young adult naive repertoires showed a similar but weaker trend, and memory repertoires showed no such trend.

With respect to this clonotype: What this receptor recognizes is not known. The junction does not match germline at one end; this may be a read error.

The library was produced with 5' RACE. Data came from an Illumina HiSeq 2000. Template switching introduced a universal primer binding site; the final cDNA contained a unique molecular identifier, enabling accurate counting of TCR cDNA molecules. Specific primers in the conserved constant-segment region were used to synthesize first-strand cDNA for TCR alpha and beta chains. To control for contamination, every cDNA library was double barcoded, receiving both a SMART-Mk sample barcode and Illumina barcodes. Two successive PCR steps introduced TruSeq adapter sequences along with Illumina sample barcodes. The TCR alpha and beta cDNA libraries were sequenced on the Illumina HiSeq platform using custom primers. In the original analysis: Unique molecular identifiers were extracted from raw reads with MiGEC, and CDR3 positions were determined with MiXCR. Recombination models were inferred per individual with the repgenHMM and IGoR tools using an EM algorithm. The analysis of shared clonotypes was done with the tcR package in R, with sharing normalized by the product of cloneset sizes. To study raw recombination free of thymic and clonal selection effects, out-of-frame nonproductive sequences were analyzed. TCRdb reran the public reads through fastp at Q25 and MiXCR, keeping productive beta chains. Rows are combined by CDR3 protein, so each entry shows the most common genes and DNA. What appears here as the V and J calls and clone size reflects TCRdb's work, not the paper's. Within this sample are approximately 1.8 million distinct CDR3 sequences, with less than 35% of them counted one time only. Of the sample, about 0.27% is held by the ten largest clones.

All donors were healthy Caucasians. The CDR3 measures 12 amino acids from cysteine to phenylalanine. Just CDR3 DNA is preserved here, 36 bases in frame from base 1. The receptor was derived from a newborn girl in good health. The sequencing input was cord blood. The V and J segments used are TRBV12-3 or TRBV12-4 and TRBJ2-5; the D gene is perhaps TRBD1 or TRBD2, each of them matching over 5 bases. The nucleotides read TGTGCCAGCGGGACGGCCCAAGGGACCCAGTACTTC. Translated, this gives CASGTAQGTQYF.